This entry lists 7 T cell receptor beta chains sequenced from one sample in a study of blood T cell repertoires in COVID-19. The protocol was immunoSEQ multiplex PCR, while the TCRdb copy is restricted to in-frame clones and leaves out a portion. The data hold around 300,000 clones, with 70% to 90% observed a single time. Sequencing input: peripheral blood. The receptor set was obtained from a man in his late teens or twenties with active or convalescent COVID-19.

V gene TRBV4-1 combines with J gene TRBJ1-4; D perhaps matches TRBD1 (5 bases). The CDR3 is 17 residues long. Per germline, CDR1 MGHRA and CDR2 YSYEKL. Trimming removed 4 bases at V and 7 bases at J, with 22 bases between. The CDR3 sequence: CASSLTPPGGMAEKLFF. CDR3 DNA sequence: TGCGCCAGCAGCCTCACCCCCCCGGGGGGGATGGCTGAAAAACTGTTTTTT.

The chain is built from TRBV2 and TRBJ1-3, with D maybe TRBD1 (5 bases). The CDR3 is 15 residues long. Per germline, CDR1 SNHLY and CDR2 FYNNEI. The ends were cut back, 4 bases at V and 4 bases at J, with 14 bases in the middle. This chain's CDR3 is CASSGPGSSGNTIYF. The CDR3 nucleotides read TGTGCCAGCAGTGGCCCAGGGTCCTCGGGAAACACCATATATTTT.

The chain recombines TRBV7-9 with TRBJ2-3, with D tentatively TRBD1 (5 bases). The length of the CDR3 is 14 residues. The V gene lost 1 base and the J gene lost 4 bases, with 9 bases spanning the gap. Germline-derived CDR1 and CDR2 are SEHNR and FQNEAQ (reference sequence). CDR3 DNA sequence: TGTGCCAGCAGCTTAGGAAGGGGCGCAGATACGCAGTATTTT. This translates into CASSLGRGADTQYF.

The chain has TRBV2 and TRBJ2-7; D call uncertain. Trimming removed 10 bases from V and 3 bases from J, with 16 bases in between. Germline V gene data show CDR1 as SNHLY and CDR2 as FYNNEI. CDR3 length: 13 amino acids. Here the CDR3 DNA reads TGTGCCACCCAAGGCGGAGTAAGCTACGAGCAGTACTTC. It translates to CATQGGVSYEQYF. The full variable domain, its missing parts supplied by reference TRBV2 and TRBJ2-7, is EPEVTQTPSHQVTQMGQEVILRCVPISNHLYFYWYRQILGQKVEFLVSFYNNEISEKSEIFDDQFSVERPDGSNFTLKIRSTKLEDSAMYFCATQGGVSYEQYFGPGTRLTVT.

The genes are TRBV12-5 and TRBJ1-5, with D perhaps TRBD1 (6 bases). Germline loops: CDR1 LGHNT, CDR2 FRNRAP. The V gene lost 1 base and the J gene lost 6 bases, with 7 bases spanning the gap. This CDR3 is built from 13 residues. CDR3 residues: CASGLGRGQPQHF. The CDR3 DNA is TGTGCTAGTGGTTTGGGCAGGGGTCAGCCCCAGCATTTT.

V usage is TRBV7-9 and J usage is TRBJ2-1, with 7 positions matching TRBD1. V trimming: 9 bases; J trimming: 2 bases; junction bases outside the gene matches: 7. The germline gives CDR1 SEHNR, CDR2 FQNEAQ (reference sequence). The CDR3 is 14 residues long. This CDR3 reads CASTTGQAYNEQFF. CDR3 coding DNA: TGTGCCAGTACAACTGGACAGGCCTACAATGAGCAGTTCTTC. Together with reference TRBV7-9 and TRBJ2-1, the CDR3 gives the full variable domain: DTGVSQNPRHKITKRGQNVTFRCDPISEHNRLYWYRQTLGQGPEFLTYFQNEAQLEKSRLLSDRFSAERPKGSFSTLEIQRTEQGDSAMYLCASTTGQAYNEQFFGPGTRLTVL.

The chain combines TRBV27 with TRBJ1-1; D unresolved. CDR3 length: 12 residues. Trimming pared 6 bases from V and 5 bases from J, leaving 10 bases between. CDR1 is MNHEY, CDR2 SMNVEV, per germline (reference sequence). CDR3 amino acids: CASRRGGTEAFF. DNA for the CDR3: TGTGCCAGCAGGCGAGGCGGGACTGAAGCTTTCTTT.